Presented here are 30 T cell receptor beta chains from one specimen sequenced in a study of T cells in Graves' hyperthyroidism and ophthalmopathy. Amplified TCR beta CDR3 regions derived from RNA transcripts. An initial round of RT-PCR targeting the TCR CDR3 relied on the HTBI primer set. MiXCR was run by TCRdb on the multiplex PCR reads, yielding one entry per CDR3 protein. Among approximately 630,000 distinct CDR3 sequences, 15% to 20% were seen once, and the ten largest hold less than 4.5%. The specimen was blood. The receptor source for this set is a woman aged 25-40 years with Graves' hyperthyroidism.

This clonotype was detected many times. The chain couples TRBV30 to TRBJ2-7; TRBD2 might be the D (5 bases). CDR1 is GTSNPN, CDR2 SVGIG, per germline (reference sequence). V gave up 3 bases and J gave up 6 bases, with 15 bases separating them. This CDR3 is built from 13 residues. CDR3 sequence reads: CAWSLHEGAEQYF. CDR3 sequence (DNA): TGTGCCTGGAGCCTACACGAGGGAGCCGAGCAGTACTTC. The whole variable domain, remainder taken from reference TRBV30 and TRBJ2-7, is SQTIHQWPATLVQPVGSPLSLECTVEGTSNPNLYWYRQAAGRGLQLLFYSVGIGQISSEVPQNLSASRPQDRQFILSSKKLLLSDSGFYLCAWSLHEGAEQYFGPGTRLTVT.

The chain combines TRBV19 with TRBJ2-1, with 10 bases fitting TRBD2. The V and J ends lost 0 bases and 7 bases, in that order; junction bases with no gene match: 6. CDR3 size: 16 residues. The germline V gene has CDR1 LNHDA and CDR2 SQIVND (reference sequence). The CDR3 reads CASSIDGLAGENEQFF. CDR3 nucleotide sequence: TGTGCCAGTAGTATAGACGGCCTAGCGGGAGAAAATGAGCAGTTCTTC.

This rearrangement joins TRBV25-1 to TRBJ2-3; 8 bases map to TRBD1. There are 16 residues in the CDR3. V lost 2 bases, J lost 0 bases, and 4 bases stayed unmatched. Germline values: CDR1 MGHDK, CDR2 SYGVNS. For the CDR3, the DNA is TGTGCCAGCAGTGAAAGGACAGGGTCTAGCACAGATACGCAGTATTTT. Residues: CASSERTGSSTDTQYF.

This clonotype came up a few times. The chain joins TRBV7-3 to TRBJ2-1, with D perhaps assigned TRBD1 or TRBD2 (6 bases each). V lost 7 bases and J lost 3, with 16 bases in between. Germline loops: CDR1 SGHTA, CDR2 FQGTGA. The CDR3 contains 15 residues. The CDR3 region has the DNA TGTGCCAGCACCCTGGGGGCGGGAAGCTACAATGAGCAGTTCTTC. Translated, it gives CASTLGAGSYNEQFF.

In this sample, this clonotype turned up many times. This chain links TRBV20-1 with TRBJ2-1; 8 bases fit TRBD1. The germline V gene encodes CDR1 DFQATT and CDR2 SNEGSKA (reference sequence). Trimming removed 1 base from V and 6 bases from J; junction bases left unmatched: 11. The CDR3 loop spans 16 amino acids. The CDR3 here is CSARGRGQAAVNEQFF. The CDR3 DNA follows: TGCAGTGCTAGAGGGAGGGGACAGGCGGCAGTCAATGAGCAGTTCTTC.

As to this clonotype: A much bigger clone sits one base away, suggesting this may be a read error. The rearrangement uses TRBV5-1 and TRBJ2-1, with 11 bases identical to TRBD2. Trimming removed 1 base from V and 6 bases from J; junction bases left unmatched: 3. Germline lookup yields CDR1 SGHRS and CDR2 YFSETQ. This CDR3 has 15 residues. CDR3 nucleotides: TGCGCCAGCAGCTTGACTAGCGGGAGTCTCAATGAGCAGTTCTTC. Translation gives CASSLTSGSLNEQFF.

This clonotype was observed many times. The chain carries TRBV28 and TRBJ1-2; D is perhaps TRBD1 (6 bases). Germline-derived CDR1 and CDR2 are MDHEN and SYDVKM. The CDR3 runs to 15 residues. The V end lost 2 bases, the J end lost 4 bases, and 14 bases lay between the germline ends. The CDR3 nucleotides read TGTGCCAGCAGTTTAGAACAGGGAGAGGGCTATGGCTACACCTTC. Its translation: CASSLEQGEGYGYTF.

This chain uses TRBV6-1 with TRBJ2-3, with 9 bases lining up with TRBD1. The V gene's germline CDR1 is MNHNS and CDR2 SASEGT. This CDR3 has 18 residues. With 10 bases clipped from V and 1 base from J, the junction kept 18 bases outside the gene matches. The CDR3 region is CANSPTTRDRARTDTQYF. In nucleotides, the CDR3 is TGTGCCAACAGCCCCACGACCCGGGACAGGGCTCGCACAGATACGCAGTATTTT.

The chain has TRBV18 and TRBJ1-4; D is possibly TRBD1 (5 bases). The CDR3 runs 15 residues. Trimming took off 1 base at V and 4 bases at J, with 10 bases between the two ends. Germline loops: CDR1 KGHSH, CDR2 LQKENI. In DNA form, the CDR3 reads TGTGCCAGCTCACCACTCGGGACCCTTAATGAAAAACTGTTTTTT. The encoded protein is CASSPLGTLNEKLFF.

The chain employs TRBV27 and TRBJ2-2, with 8 positions matching TRBD1. The CDR3 consists of 15 residues. V trimming: 6 bases; J trimming: 1 base; junction bases outside the gene matches: 4. Germline CDR1 and CDR2: MNHEY and SMNVEV (reference sequence). CDR3 region: CASRPGGWNTGELFF. Written as DNA, the CDR3 is TGTGCCAGCAGGCCAGGGGGCTGGAACACCGGGGAGCTGTTTTTT.

This clonotype came up a few times. The rearrangement uses TRBV29-1 and TRBJ2-1; D possibly corresponds to TRBD2 (6 bases). V was clipped by 3 bases and J by 12 bases, with 21 bases between them. Germline loops: CDR1 SQVTM, CDR2 ANQGSEA. This CDR3 is 14 amino acids long. CDR3 amino acids: CSVDRTSRNVVQFF. The CDR3 DNA is TGCAGCGTTGATCGCACTAGCCGCAACGTTGTGCAGTTCTTC.

There are many counts of this clonotype. V and J are TRBV30 and TRBJ2-1; 8 bases line up with TRBD2. In germline, CDR1 is GTSNPN, CDR2 SVGIG (reference sequence). The CDR3 totals 15 residues. V lost 1 base, J lost 3 bases, and 5 bases stayed unmatched. This CDR3 is CAWSGGTRVYNEQFF. The CDR3 DNA sequence: TGTGCCTGGAGTGGAGGGACTAGAGTCTACAATGAGCAGTTCTTC. Complete variable domain (other parts from reference TRBV30 and TRBJ2-1): SQTIHQWPATLVQPVGSPLSLECTVEGTSNPNLYWYRQAAGRGLQLLFYSVGIGQISSEVPQNLSASRPQDRQFILSSKKLLLSDSGFYLCAWSGGTRVYNEQFFGPGTRLTVL.

This clonotype was seen at least ten times. CDR3 nucleotides: TGTGCCAGCAGGGGGGACGTCTCCTATAATTCACCCCTCCACTTT. This encodes CASRGDVSYNSPLHF. V gene TRBV28 combines with J gene TRBJ1-6; D is possibly TRBD1 (5 bases). V was pared by 6 bases and J by 0 bases, with 9 bases between. CDR3 length equals 15 residues. Germline CDR1 MDHEN, CDR2 SYDVKM.

This clonotype has at least ten counts. The chain employs TRBV7-8 and TRBJ2-5, with 8 bases matching TRBD2. The CDR3 contains 15 residues. The ends lost 2 bases at V and 4 bases at J; junction bases unmatched: 6. Germline lookup yields CDR1 SGHVS and CDR2 FQNEAQ. This CDR3 reads CASSLREGRLETQYF. The CDR3 DNA is TGTGCCAGCAGCTTACGGGAGGGGAGACTAGAGACCCAGTACTTC.

V usage is TRBV6-5 and J usage is TRBJ1-5; 10 bases match TRBD1. J gave up 6 bases and V 6 bases, and 5 bases lay outside the gene matches. The germline V gene has CDR1 MNHEY and CDR2 SVGAGI. The CDR3 contains 14 residues. CDR3 DNA sequence: TGTGCCAGCAGACCCGGGACAGGGGTTCAGCCCCAGCATTTT. This encodes CASRPGTGVQPQHF.

The J gene is TRBJ2-2, the V gene TRBV14; D is uncertain. CDR1 is SGHDN and CDR2 is FVKESK in the germline V gene. The CDR3 totals 14 residues. V lost 0 bases and J lost 3, with 5 bases in between. CDR3 sequence: CASSQDDYTGELFF. CDR3 bases: TGTGCCAGCAGCCAAGATGATTACACCGGGGAGCTGTTTTTT.

This clonotype was counted ten times or more. The V and J genes are TRBV20-1 and TRBJ2-5, with TRBD2 as a possible D gene (6 bases). Germline CDR1 reads DFQATT; CDR2 reads SNEGSKA (reference sequence). The CDR3 is made up of 15 amino acids. Trimming removed 3 bases from V and 5 bases from J, with 19 bases in between. The CDR3 loop reads CSASQFGGVGETQYF. CDR3 DNA sequence: TGCAGTGCTAGTCAGTTCGGGGGAGTTGGGGAGACCCAGTACTTC.

This clonotype was recorded at least ten times. The rearrangement uses TRBV6-5 and TRBJ2-7, with D uncertain. CDR1 is MNHEY, CDR2 SVGAGI, per germline. The CDR3 covers 15 residues. The V and J ends lost 0 bases and 3 bases respectively, with 12 bases between them. CDR3: CASSYSYPTIYEQYF. CDR3 DNA: TGTGCCAGCAGTTACTCGTACCCTACTATCTACGAGCAGTACTTC.

The chain couples TRBV6-1 to TRBJ1-5; D is unresolved. This CDR3 has 13 amino acids. The V end was cut by 7 bases, the J end by 0 bases, with 7 bases between. Per germline, CDR1 MNHNS and CDR2 SASEGT. The CDR3 sequence: CASTETSNQPQHF. CDR3 nucleotides: TGTGCCAGCACGGAGACTAGCAATCAGCCCCAGCATTTT.

This sequence joins TRBV4-3 and TRBJ1-6, with D unclear. CDR1 and CDR2 from the germline V gene are LGHNA and YSLEER. The V gene lost 0 bases and the J gene lost 8 bases, with 11 bases spanning the gap. CDR3 size: 15 residues. This chain's CDR3 is CASSQEEGLDSPLHF. CDR3 nucleotide sequence: TGCGCCAGCAGCCAAGAAGAAGGACTTGATTCACCCCTCCACTTT.

This clonotype was observed at least ten times. The rearrangement links TRBV28 to TRBJ2-5; D is perhaps TRBD2 (6 bases). The CDR3 extends over 12 amino acids. Germline V lookup: CDR1 MDHEN, CDR2 SYDVKM. V was cut by 6 bases and J by 3 bases, with 8 bases left in between. The CDR3 DNA follows: TGTGCCAGCAGCTGGGGGGAAGAGACCCAGTACTTC. This translates into CASSWGEETQYF.

The chain couples TRBV10-2 to TRBJ2-5; the match to TRBD2 covers 9 bases. Germline lookup yields CDR1 WSHSY and CDR2 SAAADI. The CDR3 loop spans 14 amino acids. Trimming at V came to 4 bases and at J to 5 bases, leaving 5 bases not matched to a gene. CDR3: CASSVSGSAETQYF. The CDR3 DNA reads as TGCGCCAGCAGTGTTAGCGGGAGTGCGGAGACCCAGTACTTC.

This clonotype was seen at least ten times. The rearrangement links TRBV27 to TRBJ1-2; D is ambiguous. The germline V gene encodes CDR1 MNHEY and CDR2 SMNVEV (reference sequence). The CDR3 spans 15 residues. The ends were cut back, 4 bases at V and 2 bases at J, with 14 bases in the middle. CDR3: CASSSDRTDNYGYTF. In DNA form, the CDR3 reads TGTGCCAGCAGTTCCGATCGCACAGACAACTATGGCTACACCTTC.

This clonotype was recorded many times. This chain uses TRBV28 with TRBJ2-7; D tentatively reads TRBD1 or TRBD2 (6 bases each). V lost 3 bases to trimming and J lost 6 bases, with 12 bases between them. Per the germline V gene, CDR1 is MDHEN and CDR2 is SYDVKM. CDR3 length equals 13 residues. The CDR3 sequence: CASSFTGRSEQYF. CDR3 sequence (DNA): TGTGCCAGCAGTTTCACAGGGAGGAGCGAGCAGTACTTC.

The sample holds many counts of this clonotype. This sequence joins TRBV20-1 and TRBJ1-5, with a possible D match to TRBD1 (6 bases). Germline loops: CDR1 DFQATT, CDR2 SNEGSKA (reference sequence). Trimming pared 6 bases from V and 1 base from J, leaving 13 bases between. The CDR3 is made up of 14 amino acids. The CDR3 spells CSATDRGSNQPQHF. CDR3 bases: TGCAGTGCAACGGACAGAGGCAGCAATCAGCCCCAGCATTTT.

This clonotype has only a few counts. The V call is TRBV20-1, the J call TRBJ2-7, with D perhaps matching TRBD2 (5 bases). Per germline, CDR1 DFQATT and CDR2 SNEGSKA (reference sequence). The CDR3 length is 13 residues. The V end was cut by 3 bases, the J end by 2 bases, with 11 bases between. The CDR3 coding sequence is TGCAGTGCTAGGAGGGCCGGAACCTACGAGCAGTACTTC. This translates into CSARRAGTYEQYF.

At least ten counts were recorded for this clonotype. The rearrangement joins TRBV28 to TRBJ2-7; 11 positions match TRBD1. The CDR3 is made up of 14 amino acids. V dropped 5 bases and J dropped 6; count of bases not matched to a gene: 6. Germline V gene lookup returns CDR1 MDHEN and CDR2 SYDVKM. CDR3 in amino acids: CASSPGQGASEQYF. The DNA of the CDR3 is TGTGCCAGCAGTCCCGGACAGGGGGCCAGCGAGCAGTACTTC.

CDR3 sequence: CASSYEGTGRGGDNEQFF. The CDR3 DNA is TGTGCCAGCAGTTACGAGGGGACAGGGAGAGGGGGGGACAATGAGCAGTTCTTC. This sequence joins TRBV6-5 and TRBJ2-1; 9 nucleotides match TRBD1. The germline V gene has CDR1 MNHEY and CDR2 SVGAGI. V shed 2 bases, J shed 5 bases, and the junction held 13 bases outside the gene matches. The CDR3 is 18 residues long.

The chain joins TRBV27 to TRBJ1-2; D may be TRBD1 (6 bases). The CDR3 runs to 15 residues. The V end lost 0 bases, the J end lost 5 bases, and 13 bases lay between the germline ends. The germline V gene has CDR1 MNHEY and CDR2 SMNVEV (reference sequence). CDR3 DNA sequence: TGTGCCAGCAGTTTATCGACGGGACACCCTTATGGCTACACCTTC. This encodes CASSLSTGHPYGYTF.

This clonotype was detected many times. An end of the junction differs from the germline gene, which may be a read error. The chain is built from TRBV3-1 and TRBJ1-1, with D maybe TRBD1 (6 bases). Germline values: CDR1 LGHDT, CDR2 YNNKEL (reference sequence). The CDR3 consists of 14 residues. CDR3 nucleotide sequence: TGTGCCAGCAGCCAAGGGGGGCTGAAGACTGAAGCTTTCTTT. It encodes CASSQGGLKTEAFF.